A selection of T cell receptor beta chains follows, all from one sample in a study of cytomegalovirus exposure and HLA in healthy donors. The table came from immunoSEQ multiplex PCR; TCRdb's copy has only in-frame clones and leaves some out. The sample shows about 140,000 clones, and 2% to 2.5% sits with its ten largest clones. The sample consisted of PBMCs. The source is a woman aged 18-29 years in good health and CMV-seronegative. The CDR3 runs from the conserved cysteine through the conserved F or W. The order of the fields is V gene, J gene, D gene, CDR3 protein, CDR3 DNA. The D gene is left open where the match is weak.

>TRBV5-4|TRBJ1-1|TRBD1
CASTRGDILIRNTEAFF
TGTGCCAGCACCAGGGGGGACATTTTGATCCGGAACACTGAAGCTTTCTTT
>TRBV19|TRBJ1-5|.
CASSWGDNSNQPQHF
TGTGCCAGTAGCTGGGGGGATAATAGCAATCAGCCCCAGCATTTT
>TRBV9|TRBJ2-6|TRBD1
CASSSQGANSGANVLTF
TGTGCCAGCAGCTCACAGGGGGCCAACTCTGGGGCCAACGTCCTGACTTTC
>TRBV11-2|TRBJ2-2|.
CASSQDYLTGELFF
TGTGCCAGCAGCCAAGACTACCTCACCGGGGAGCTGTTTTTT
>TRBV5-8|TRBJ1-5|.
CASGGFSNQPQHF
TGTGCCAGCGGGGGGTTTAGCAATCAGCCCCAGCATTTT
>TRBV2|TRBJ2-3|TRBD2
CASSVLAAGSSDTQYF
TGTGCCAGCAGTGTACTAGCGGCCGGGTCTTCAGATACGCAGTATTTT
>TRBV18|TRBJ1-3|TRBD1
CASSPGQAGNTIYF
TGTGCCAGCTCACCTGGACAGGCTGGAAACACCATATATTTT
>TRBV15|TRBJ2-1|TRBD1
CATSRGTGMRNEQFF
TGTGCCACCAGCAGAGGGACAGGGATGCGGAATGAGCAGTTCTTC
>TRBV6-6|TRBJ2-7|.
CASSYGQQEQYF
TGTGCCAGCAGTTACGGTCAACAAGAGCAGTACTTC
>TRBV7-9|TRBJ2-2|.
CASSPRAGDTGELFF
TGTGCCAGCAGCCCGCGGGCTGGAGACACCGGGGAGCTGTTTTTT
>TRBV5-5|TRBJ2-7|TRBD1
CASSFLQGSYEQYF
TGTGCCAGCAGCTTCTTACAGGGGTCCTACGAGCAGTACTTC
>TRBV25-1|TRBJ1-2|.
CASSESGRGGYTF
TGTGCCAGCAGTGAATCTGGTCGGGGTGGCTACACCTTC
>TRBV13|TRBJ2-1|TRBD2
CASSLNSGGIQFF
TGTGCCAGCAGCTTAAACAGCGGGGGGATTCAGTTCTTC
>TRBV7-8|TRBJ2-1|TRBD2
CASSLELAGGQSEYNEQFF
TGTGCCAGCAGCTTGGAACTAGCGGGAGGACAGAGTGAGTACAATGAGCAGTTCTTC
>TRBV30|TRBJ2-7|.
CAWRDVRGATYEQYF
TGTGCCTGGAGGGATGTCAGGGGGGCGACCTACGAGCAGTACTTC
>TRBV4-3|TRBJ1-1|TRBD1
CASSQLKTGAEAFF
TGCGCCAGCAGCCAACTTAAAACAGGGGCTGAAGCTTTCTTT
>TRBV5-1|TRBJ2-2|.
CASSPATGSTGELFF
TGCGCCAGCAGTCCGGCTACAGGGTCCACCGGGGAGCTGTTTTTT
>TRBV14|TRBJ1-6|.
CASSQLQGLPLHF
TGTGCCAGCAGCCAGCTACAGGGTTTGCCCCTCCACTTT
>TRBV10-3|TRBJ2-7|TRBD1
CASGTATYEQYF
TGTGCCTCGGGGACAGCCACCTACGAGCAGTACTTC
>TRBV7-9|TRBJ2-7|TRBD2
CASSAPLAAYEQYF
TGTGCCAGCAGCGCCCCACTAGCGGCCTACGAGCAGTACTTC
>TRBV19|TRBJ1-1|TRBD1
CASSIAGGNTEAFF
TGTGCCAGTAGTATAGCAGGGGGGAACACTGAAGCTTTCTTT
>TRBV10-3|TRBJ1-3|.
CAVQGSGNTIYF
TGTGCCGTACAGGGATCTGGAAACACCATATATTTT
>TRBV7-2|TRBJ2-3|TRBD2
CASSLRLAGEFPDTQYF
TGTGCCAGCAGCTTAAGACTAGCGGGAGAGTTTCCAGATACGCAGTATTTT
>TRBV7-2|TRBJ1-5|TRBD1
CASSIRQGFDQPQHF
TGTGCCAGCAGCATTAGACAGGGGTTCGATCAGCCCCAGCATTTT
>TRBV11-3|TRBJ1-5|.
CASSPDTTLQPQHF
TGTGCCAGCAGCCCGGACACTACCCTCCAGCCCCAGCATTTT